This record covers a single T cell receptor beta chain. What it binds is not known. TCRdb analysed the RT-PCR reads with MiXCR anew, one entry per CDR3 protein. The data contain a few hundred thousand distinct CDR3 sequences, about 7.2% of them singletons. CDR1 is SGHTA, CDR2 FQGTGA, per germline. This CDR3 is built from 16 residues. Trimming took 5 bases from V and 10 from J, leaving 24 bases between them. The data belong to a study of response to subunit inactivated influenza vaccine. Study findings and constraints: Authors suggested that a seasonal influenza vaccination recruits few new T cells each time.

The starting material was PBMCs from blood, obtained less than 30 months after vaccination. This receptor was identified in a man between 50 and 69 years old who received an inactivated influenza vaccine. The rearrangement joins TRBV7-3 to TRBJ2-1; D might be TRBD1 or TRBD2, each matching 5 bases. The CDR3 here is CASSPNQGPVSGEQFF. The DNA for the CDR3 is TGTGCCAGCAGCCCAAATCAGGGTCCGGTGTCGGGAGAGCAGTTCTTC.